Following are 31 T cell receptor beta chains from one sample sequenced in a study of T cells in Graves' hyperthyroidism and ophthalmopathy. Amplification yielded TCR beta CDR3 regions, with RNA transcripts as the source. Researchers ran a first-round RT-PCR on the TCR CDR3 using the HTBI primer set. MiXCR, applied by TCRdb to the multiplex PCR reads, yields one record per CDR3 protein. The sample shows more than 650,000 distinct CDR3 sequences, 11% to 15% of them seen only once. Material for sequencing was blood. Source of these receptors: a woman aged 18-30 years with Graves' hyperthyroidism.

In DNA form, the CDR3 reads TGCAGTGCTAGAGATCCGGGGCGAGGAAACACCATATATTTT. It encodes CSARDPGRGNTIYF. This chain uses TRBV20-1 with TRBJ1-3; D is perhaps TRBD1 (5 bases). The V gene's germline CDR1 is DFQATT and CDR2 SNEGSKA (reference sequence). CDR3 size: 14 residues. V was shortened by 0 bases and J by 4 bases, with 10 bases between the two germline ends.

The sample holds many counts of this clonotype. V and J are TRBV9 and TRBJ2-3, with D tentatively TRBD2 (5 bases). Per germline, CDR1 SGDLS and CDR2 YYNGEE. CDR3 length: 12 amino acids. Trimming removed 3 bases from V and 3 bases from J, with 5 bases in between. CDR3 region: CASSGTTDTQYF. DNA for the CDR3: TGTGCCAGCAGCGGGACTACAGATACGCAGTATTTT.

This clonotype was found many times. As DNA, the CDR3 is TGTGCCAGCAGTCAGAACAGGGGTGGCGGGGAGCTGTTTTTT. Protein sequence: CASSQNRGGGELFF. The chain carries TRBV6-1 and TRBJ2-2, with 7 bases matching TRBD1. Germline V CDR1 and CDR2: MNHNS, SASEGT. V shed 5 bases, J shed 7 bases, and the junction held 7 bases outside the gene matches. The CDR3 runs 14 residues.

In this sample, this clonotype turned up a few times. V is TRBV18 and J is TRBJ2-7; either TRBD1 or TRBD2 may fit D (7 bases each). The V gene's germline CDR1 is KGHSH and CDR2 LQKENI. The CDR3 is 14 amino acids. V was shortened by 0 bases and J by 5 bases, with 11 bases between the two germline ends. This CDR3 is CASSPPAGGDEQYF. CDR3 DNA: TGTGCCAGCTCACCACCGGCAGGGGGGGACGAGCAGTACTTC.

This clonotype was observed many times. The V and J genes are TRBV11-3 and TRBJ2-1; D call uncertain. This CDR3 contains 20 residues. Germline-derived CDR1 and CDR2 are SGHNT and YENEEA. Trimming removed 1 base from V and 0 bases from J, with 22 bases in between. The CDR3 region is CASSLGPLGTVSSSYNEQFF. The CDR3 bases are TGTGCCAGCAGCTTAGGCCCCCTAGGAACCGTTTCAAGCTCCTACAATGAGCAGTTCTTC.

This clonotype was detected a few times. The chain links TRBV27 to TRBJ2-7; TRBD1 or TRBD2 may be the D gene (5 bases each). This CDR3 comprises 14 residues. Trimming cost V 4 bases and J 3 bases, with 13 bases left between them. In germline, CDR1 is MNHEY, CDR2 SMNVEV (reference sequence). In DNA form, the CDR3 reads TGTGCCAGCAGTTCGCCGGGACCCAGCTACGAGCAGTACTTC. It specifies CASSSPGPSYEQYF.

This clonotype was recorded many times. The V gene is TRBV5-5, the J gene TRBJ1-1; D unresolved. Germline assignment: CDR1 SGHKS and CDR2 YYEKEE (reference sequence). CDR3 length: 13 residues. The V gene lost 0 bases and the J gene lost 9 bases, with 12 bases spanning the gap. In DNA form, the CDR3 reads TGTGCCAGCAGCTTGGAGAGTGTACTGCAAGCTTTCTTT. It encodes CASSLESVLQAFF.

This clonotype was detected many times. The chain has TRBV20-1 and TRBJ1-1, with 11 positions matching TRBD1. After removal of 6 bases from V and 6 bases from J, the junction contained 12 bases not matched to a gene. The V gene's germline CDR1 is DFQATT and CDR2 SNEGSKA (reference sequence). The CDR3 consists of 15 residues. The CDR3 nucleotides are TGCAGTGCGAGGCACTCGGGACAGGGGGGGGCTGAAGCTTTCTTT. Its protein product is CSARHSGQGGAEAFF.

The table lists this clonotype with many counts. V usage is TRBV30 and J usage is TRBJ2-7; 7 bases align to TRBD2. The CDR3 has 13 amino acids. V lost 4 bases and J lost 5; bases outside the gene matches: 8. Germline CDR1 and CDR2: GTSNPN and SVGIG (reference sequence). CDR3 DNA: TGTGCCTGGACCACTAAGCGGGGAGACGAGCAGTACTTC. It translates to CAWTTKRGDEQYF.

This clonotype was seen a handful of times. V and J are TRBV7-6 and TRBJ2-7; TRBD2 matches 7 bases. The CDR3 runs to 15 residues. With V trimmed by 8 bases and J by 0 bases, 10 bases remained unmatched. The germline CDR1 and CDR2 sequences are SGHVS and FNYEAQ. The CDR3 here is CASGEGKGPSYEQYF. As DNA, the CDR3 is TGTGCCAGCGGGGAGGGGAAGGGGCCCTCCTACGAGCAGTACTTC. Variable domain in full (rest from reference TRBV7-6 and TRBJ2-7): GAGVSQSPRYKVTKRGQDVALRCDPISGHVSLYWYRQALGQGPEFLTYFNYEAQQDKSGLPNDRFSAERPEGSISTLTIQRTEQRDSAMYRCASGEGKGPSYEQYFGPGTRLTVT.

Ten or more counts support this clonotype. This CDR3 is CASSYRGPGEQYF. The CDR3 nucleotides are TGTGCCAGCAGTTACAGGGGGCCGGGGGAGCAGTACTTC. V usage is TRBV12-3 or TRBV12-4 and J usage is TRBJ2-7; 9 nucleotides align to TRBD1. The CDR3 length is 13 residues. Trimming at V came to 4 bases and at J to 7 bases, leaving 5 bases not matched to a gene.

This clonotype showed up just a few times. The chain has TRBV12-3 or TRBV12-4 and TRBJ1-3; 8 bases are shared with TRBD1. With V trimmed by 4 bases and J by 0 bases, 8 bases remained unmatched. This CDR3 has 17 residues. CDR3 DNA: TGTGCCAGCAGTTCCCGGACAGGGTTGAGCTCTGGAAACACCATATATTTT. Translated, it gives CASSSRTGLSSGNTIYF.

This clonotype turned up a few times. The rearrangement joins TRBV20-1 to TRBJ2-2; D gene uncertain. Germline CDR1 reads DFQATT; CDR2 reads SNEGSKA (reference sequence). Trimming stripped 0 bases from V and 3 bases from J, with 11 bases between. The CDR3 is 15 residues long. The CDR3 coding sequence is TGCAGTGCTAGAGATGCCCGGAGATACACCGGGGAGCTGTTTTTT. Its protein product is CSARDARRYTGELFF.

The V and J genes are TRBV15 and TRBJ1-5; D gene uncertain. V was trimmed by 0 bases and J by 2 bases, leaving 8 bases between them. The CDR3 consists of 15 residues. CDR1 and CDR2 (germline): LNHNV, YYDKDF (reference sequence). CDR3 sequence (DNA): TGTGCCACCAGCAGAGATTTAAAGCGCAATCAGCCCCAGCATTTT. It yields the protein CATSRDLKRNQPQHF.

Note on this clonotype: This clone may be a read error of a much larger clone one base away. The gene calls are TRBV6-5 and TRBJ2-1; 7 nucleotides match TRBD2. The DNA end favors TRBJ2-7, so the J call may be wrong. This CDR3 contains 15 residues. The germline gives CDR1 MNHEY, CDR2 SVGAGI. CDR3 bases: TGTGCCAGCAGTTATGTCCCAGCGGGACCAAATGAGCAGTACTTC. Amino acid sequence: CASSYVPAGPNEQYF.

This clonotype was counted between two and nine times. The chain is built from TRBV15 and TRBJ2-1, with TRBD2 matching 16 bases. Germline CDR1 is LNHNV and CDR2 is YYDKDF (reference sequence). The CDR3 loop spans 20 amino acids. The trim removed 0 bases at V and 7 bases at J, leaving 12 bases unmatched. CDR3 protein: CATSRDPGTSGRASENEQFF. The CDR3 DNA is TGTGCCACCAGCAGAGATCCCGGGACTAGCGGGAGGGCTTCGGAGAATGAGCAGTTCTTC.

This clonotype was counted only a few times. CDR3 sequence reads: CASHPGQPYEQYF. CDR3 bases: TGTGCCAGCCACCCGGGACAGCCTTACGAGCAGTACTTC. The chain joins TRBV6-1 to TRBJ2-7; 7 bases map to TRBD1. The germline gives CDR1 MNHNS, CDR2 SASEGT. The CDR3 loop spans 13 amino acids. Trimming at V came to 8 bases and at J to 4 bases, leaving 8 bases not matched to a gene.

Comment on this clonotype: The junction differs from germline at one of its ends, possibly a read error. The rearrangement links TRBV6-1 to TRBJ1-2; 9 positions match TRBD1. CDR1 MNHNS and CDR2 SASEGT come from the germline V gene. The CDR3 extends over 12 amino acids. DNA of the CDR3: TGCGCCAGCAGTGGGACAGGGAATGGCTACACCTTC. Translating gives CASSGTGNGYTF.

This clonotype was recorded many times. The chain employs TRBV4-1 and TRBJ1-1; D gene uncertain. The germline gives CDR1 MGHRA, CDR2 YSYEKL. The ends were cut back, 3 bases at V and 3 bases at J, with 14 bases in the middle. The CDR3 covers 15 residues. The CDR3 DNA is TGCGCCAGCAGCCAGCCTACCGGGCGGGACACTGAAGCTTTCTTT. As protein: CASSQPTGRDTEAFF.

DNA for the CDR3: TGTGCCAGCAGCCTGGGGACCTTAAGGTCTGGAAACACCATATATTTT. It translates to CASSLGTLRSGNTIYF. The chain links TRBV7-2 to TRBJ1-3; a weak D match, TRBD1 (5 bases). With 5 bases removed from V and 1 base from J, the gap between germline ends came to 15 bases. The CDR3 length is 16 residues. Germline CDR1 and CDR2: SGHTA and FQGNSA. The variable domain in full, completed from reference TRBV7-2 and TRBJ1-3, reads GAGVSQSPSNKVTEKGKDVELRCDPISGHTALYWYRQSLGQGLEFLIYFQGNSAPDKSGLPSDRFSAERTGGSVSTLTIQRTQQEDSAVYLCASSLGTLRSGNTIYFGEGSWLTVV.

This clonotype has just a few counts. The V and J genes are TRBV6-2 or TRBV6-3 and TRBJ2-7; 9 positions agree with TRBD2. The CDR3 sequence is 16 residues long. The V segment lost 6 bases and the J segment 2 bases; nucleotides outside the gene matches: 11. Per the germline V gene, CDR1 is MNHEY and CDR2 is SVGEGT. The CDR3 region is CASRPPRLADPYEQYF. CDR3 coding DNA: TGTGCCAGCAGACCTCCGAGACTAGCGGACCCCTACGAGCAGTACTTC.

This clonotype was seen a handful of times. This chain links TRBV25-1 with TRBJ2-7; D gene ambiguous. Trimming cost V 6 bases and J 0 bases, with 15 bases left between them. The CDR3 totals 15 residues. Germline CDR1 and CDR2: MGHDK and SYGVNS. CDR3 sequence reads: CASSKHVGSSYEQYF. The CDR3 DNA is TGTGCCAGCAGCAAGCACGTAGGTTCCTCCTACGAGCAGTACTTC.

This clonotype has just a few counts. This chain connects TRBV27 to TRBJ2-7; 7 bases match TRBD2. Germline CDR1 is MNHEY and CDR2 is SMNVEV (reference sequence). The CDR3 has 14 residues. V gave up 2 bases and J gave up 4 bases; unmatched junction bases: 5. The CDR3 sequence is CASSLGMGGYEQYF. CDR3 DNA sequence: TGTGCCAGCAGTTTAGGGATGGGGGGGTACGAGCAGTACTTC.

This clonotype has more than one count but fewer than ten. As DNA, the CDR3 is TGCGCCACCTCGAACAGGCCTGAGACCCAGTACTTC. Protein sequence: CATSNRPETQYF. This chain joins TRBV10-2 and TRBJ2-5; possibly TRBD1 for D (5 bases). V was clipped by 10 bases and J by 5 bases, with 14 bases between them. Germline lookup yields CDR1 WSHSY and CDR2 SAAADI. The CDR3 consists of 12 residues.

This CDR3 reads CASSFGGVAPSYNEQFF. CDR3 sequence (DNA): TGTGCCAGCAGTTTCGGGGGGGTAGCCCCCTCCTACAATGAGCAGTTCTTC. The chain carries TRBV28 and TRBJ2-1; 8 bases align to TRBD2. Germline loops: CDR1 MDHEN, CDR2 SYDVKM. V dropped 3 bases and J dropped 0; count of bases not matched to a gene: 7. The CDR3 runs 17 residues.

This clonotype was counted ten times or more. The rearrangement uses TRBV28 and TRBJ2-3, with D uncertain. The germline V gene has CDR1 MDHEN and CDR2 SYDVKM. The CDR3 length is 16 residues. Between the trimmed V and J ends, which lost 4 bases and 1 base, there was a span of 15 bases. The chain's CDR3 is CASSSLATRGTDTQYF. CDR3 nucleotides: TGTGCCAGCAGTTCCCTCGCGACCCGTGGCACAGATACGCAGTATTTT.

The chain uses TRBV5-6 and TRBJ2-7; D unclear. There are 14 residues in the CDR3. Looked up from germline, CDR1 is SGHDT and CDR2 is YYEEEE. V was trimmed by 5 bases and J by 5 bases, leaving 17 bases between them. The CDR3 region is CASSFGGRLDEQYF. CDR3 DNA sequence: TGTGCCAGCAGTTTCGGCGGTCGCTTGGACGAGCAGTACTTC.

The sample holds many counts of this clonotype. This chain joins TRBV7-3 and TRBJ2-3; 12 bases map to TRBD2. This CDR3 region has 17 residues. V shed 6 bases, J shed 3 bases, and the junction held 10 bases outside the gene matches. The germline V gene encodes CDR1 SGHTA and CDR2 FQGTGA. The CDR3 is CASSTSGRRAGTDTQYF. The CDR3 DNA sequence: TGTGCCAGCAGTACTAGCGGGAGGAGGGCCGGGACAGATACGCAGTATTTT.

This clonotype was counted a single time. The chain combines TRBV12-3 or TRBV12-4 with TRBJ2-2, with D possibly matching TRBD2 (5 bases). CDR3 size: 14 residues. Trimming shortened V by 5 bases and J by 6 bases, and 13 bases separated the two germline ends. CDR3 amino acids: CASSTLAGAGELFF. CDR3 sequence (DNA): TGTGCCAGCAGTACCCTAGCCGGCGCCGGGGAGCTGTTTTTT.

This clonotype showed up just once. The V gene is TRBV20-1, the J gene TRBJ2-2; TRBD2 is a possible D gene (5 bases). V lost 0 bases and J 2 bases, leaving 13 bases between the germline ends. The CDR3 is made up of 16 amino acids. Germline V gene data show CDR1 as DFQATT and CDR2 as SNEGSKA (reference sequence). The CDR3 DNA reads TGCAGTGCTAGAGATATACGGAGGACTAACACCGGGGAGCTGTTTTTT. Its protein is CSARDIRRTNTGELFF.

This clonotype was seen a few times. The CDR3 DNA follows: TGTGCCAGCAGCGAGCGGGGTCCTAATGAAAAACTGTTTTTT. Protein product: CASSERGPNEKLFF. This sequence joins TRBV13 and TRBJ1-4; D gene uncertain. Trimming stripped 5 bases from V and 3 bases from J, with 10 bases between. The germline V gene encodes CDR1 PRHDT and CDR2 FYEKMQ (reference sequence). This CDR3 contains 14 residues.